This is a list of T cell receptor beta chains from one sample in a study of T-cell memory formation after mild COVID-19. A single record per CDR3 protein comes from TCRdb applying MiXCR to the 5' RACE reads. The repertoire has about 150,000 distinct CDR3 sequences, 10% to 15% of them found once; the top ten carry 3% to 4%. Sequencing was performed on PBMCs or a T cell subset sorted from them (not recorded which). The receptors derive from a man between 18 and 35 years old who had mild COVID-19 (a few samples of this study predate the infection). Cell type and time point are not known. The CDR3 runs from the conserved cysteine through the conserved F or W. D genes are given only for firm matches. Only part of the rows carry a size: once, few, many, or a class if the clone is expanded.

NA,TRBV9,NA,TRBJ1-1,CASSVEQYTEAFF,TGTGCCAGCAGCGTAGAACAGTACACTGAAGCTTTCTTT
NA,TRBV2,NA,TRBJ2-5,CASSRTDRQETQYF,TGTGCCAGCAGCCGAACGGACAGACAAGAGACCCAGTACTTC
few,TRBV6-2/TRBV6-3,TRBD2,TRBJ2-2,CASSRSGGLELFF,TGTGCCAGCAGCCGTAGCGGGGGGTTGGAGCTGTTTTTT
few,TRBV7-7,TRBD2,TRBJ2-7,CASSQGLAGGSYEQYF,TGTGCCAGCAGCCAGGGACTAGCGGGGGGCTCCTACGAGCAGTACTTC
NA,TRBV5-5,NA,TRBJ1-4,CASSRPLHEKLFF,TGTGCCAGCAGCCGACCCCTCCATGAAAAACTGTTTTTT
NA,TRBV5-1,TRBD2,TRBJ2-7,CASSMTSGGPGWQYF,TGCGCCAGCAGCATGACTAGCGGGGGCCCGGGGTGGCAGTACTTC
NA,TRBV6-5,TRBD1,TRBJ2-7,CASRSPGTGNYEQYF,TGTGCCAGCAGGTCCCCCGGGACAGGAAACTACGAGCAGTACTTC
few,TRBV18,NA,TRBJ2-5,CASSPRRDQETQYF,TGTGCCAGCTCACCACGAAGGGATCAAGAGACCCAGTACTTC
few,TRBV29-1,NA,TRBJ2-1,CSVGFDEQFF,TGCAGCGTTGGGTTTGATGAGCAGTTCTTC
NA,TRBV5-1,NA,TRBJ2-6,CASSLGVRTFGTGANVLTF,TGCGCCAGCAGCTTAGGCGTCCGAACATTTGGGACTGGGGCCAACGTCCTGACTTTC
NA,TRBV24-1,NA,TRBJ2-1,CATSEPPGRGHSNEQFF,TGTGCCACCAGTGAACCCCCGGGGAGGGGGCATAGCAATGAGCAGTTCTTC
NA,TRBV5-1,TRBD1,TRBJ2-1,CASSLGQDNEQFF,TGCGCCAGCAGCTTAGGACAGGACAATGAGCAGTTCTTC
many,TRBV12-3/TRBV12-4,TRBD1,TRBJ2-5,CASSPHENRGSRETQYF,TGTGCCAGCAGCCCGCACGAGAACAGGGGATCTCGGGAGACCCAGTACTTC
few,TRBV27,NA,TRBJ2-7,CASSLLMGGTYEQYF,TGTGCCAGCAGTTTATTGATGGGGGGTACCTACGAGCAGTACTTC
NA,TRBV7-9,TRBD2,TRBJ2-1,CASSLRGTSGGHEQFF,TGTGCCAGCAGCTTGCGCGGGACTAGCGGGGGGCATGAGCAGTTCTTC
few,TRBV12-3/TRBV12-4,TRBD1,TRBJ2-1,CASSLAPWGQYNEQFF,TGTGCCAGCAGTTTAGCGCCATGGGGACAGTACAATGAGCAGTTCTTC